What follows is one T cell receptor beta chain and its context. Membership in each cohort depended on participant-reported clinical history. This entry comes from a study of blood T cell repertoires in COVID-19. In germline, CDR1 is ENHRY, CDR2 SYGVKD. The CDR3 length is 16 residues. V lost 3 bases and J 5 bases, leaving 19 bases between the germline ends. In the study's own analysis: Amplification with reference gene primers provided the estimates of nucleated cell counts. Profiled with immunoSEQ multiplex PCR; TCRdb holds only in-frame clones, not every one. That table supplies the V and J calls and clone size; D and trimming were determined from the DNA. The table lists some 150,000 clones, 88% of them singletons, with 0.95% to 1.5% in the top ten.

Sequenced: PBMCs or T cells enriched from blood (not recorded which). This receptor was taken from a woman aged 25 to 39 with acute COVID-19. This chain uses TRBV10-3 with TRBJ2-5; perhaps TRBD1 as D (5 bases). CDR3 bases: TGTGCCATCAGTGAACCAAAACCAGGGTTCGGGGAGACCCAGTACTTC. Protein product: CAISEPKPGFGETQYF.